A selection of T cell receptor beta chains follows, all from one sample in a study of blood T cells in healthy people across ages. TCRdb reprocessed the 5' RACE reads with MiXCR, giving one entry per CDR3 protein. Of about 1,400,000 distinct CDR3 sequences in the sample, approximately 59% were seen once. Specimen: blood. The receptors were sampled from a man aged 18 to 30 in good health. CDR3s include the opening cysteine and the closing phenylalanine or tryptophan. D genes are given only for firm matches. Clone size is stated in some rows and not others, as once, few, many or a class when expanded.

CDR3nt: TGTGCCAGCAGCTTAATAGCGGGGGAGTTGACAGATACGCAGTATTTT
CDR3aa: CASSLIAGELTDTQYF
v_gene: TRBV7-2
j_gene: TRBJ2-3
d_gene: TRBD2
abundance: once

CDR3nt: TGTGCCAGCAGACAACCGCAGGGTACTAACTATGGCTACACCTTC
CDR3aa: CASRQPQGTNYGYTF
v_gene: TRBV6-6
j_gene: TRBJ1-2
d_gene: -
abundance: -

CDR3nt: TGCGCCAGCATAGGGGCGCCATTTCCCTCTAGCACAGATACGCAGTATTTT
CDR3aa: CASIGAPFPSSTDTQYF
v_gene: TRBV5-1
j_gene: TRBJ2-3
d_gene: -
abundance: once

CDR3nt: TGTGCCACCACCCAGTTGGGGGGGGCTTACGAGCAGTACTTC
CDR3aa: CATTQLGGAYEQYF
v_gene: TRBV15
j_gene: TRBJ2-7
d_gene: -
abundance: few

CDR3nt: TGTGCCAGCCCCTCCCCCCATGGCTACACCTTC
CDR3aa: CASPSPHGYTF
v_gene: TRBV7-2
j_gene: TRBJ1-2
d_gene: -
abundance: -

CDR3nt: TGTGCCAGTACCCCCGAGGTAGCGGGGATCACAGATACGCAGTATTTT
CDR3aa: CASTPEVAGITDTQYF
v_gene: TRBV19
j_gene: TRBJ2-3
d_gene: TRBD2
abundance: -

CDR3nt: TGTGCCAGCAGGGGTAGGACAGGAGCCTCTGGGGCCAACGTCCTGACTTTC
CDR3aa: CASRGRTGASGANVLTF
v_gene: TRBV12-3/TRBV12-4
j_gene: TRBJ2-6
d_gene: TRBD1
abundance: -

CDR3nt: TGTGCCAGCTTCACCGGGGAGCTGTTTTTT
CDR3aa: CASFTGELFF
v_gene: TRBV6-1
j_gene: TRBJ2-2
d_gene: -
abundance: -

CDR3nt: TGCAGTGCTAGAGCCGCGACTAGCGGGAGATTCGAGCAGTACTTC
CDR3aa: CSARAATSGRFEQYF
v_gene: TRBV20-1
j_gene: TRBJ2-7
d_gene: TRBD2
abundance: -

CDR3nt: TGCAGTGCTAGAGTTAGTGGGGAGACCCAGTACTTC
CDR3aa: CSARVSGETQYF
v_gene: TRBV20-1
j_gene: TRBJ2-5
d_gene: -
abundance: -

CDR3nt: TGTGCCAGCAGTTTCTCGGGCTACACCGGGGAGCTGTTTTTT
CDR3aa: CASSFSGYTGELFF
v_gene: TRBV28
j_gene: TRBJ2-2
d_gene: -
abundance: once

CDR3nt: TGCAGTGCTAGAGATCCCTTCTCCCGACTAGCGGATTTTTACGAGCAGTACTTC
CDR3aa: CSARDPFSRLADFYEQYF
v_gene: TRBV20-1
j_gene: TRBJ2-7
d_gene: TRBD2
abundance: -

CDR3nt: TGTGCCAGCAGTCCACCTAGCGGGTACGAGCAGTACTTC
CDR3aa: CASSPPSGYEQYF
v_gene: TRBV27
j_gene: TRBJ2-7
d_gene: TRBD2
abundance: few

CDR3nt: TGCAGCGCCTCTTTGGCACCAGAGCAGTTCTTC
CDR3aa: CSASLAPEQFF
v_gene: TRBV29-1
j_gene: TRBJ2-1
d_gene: -
abundance: -

CDR3nt: TGCGCCAGCAGCCAAGGAGACGGGGACAAGACCCAGTACTTC
CDR3aa: CASSQGDGDKTQYF
v_gene: TRBV4-1
j_gene: TRBJ2-5
d_gene: -
abundance: -

CDR3nt: TGTGCCAGCAGTTCTAGCGGGAGTATAGATACGCAGTATTTT
CDR3aa: CASSSSGSIDTQYF
v_gene: TRBV27
j_gene: TRBJ2-3
d_gene: TRBD2
abundance: -

CDR3nt: TGTGCCAGCAGTGAATTGGGCACTGACAGAGGTGTTATTCCATTCTTGGGCTACACCTTC
CDR3aa: CASSELGTDRGVIPFLGYTF
v_gene: TRBV25-1
j_gene: TRBJ1-2
d_gene: -
abundance: -

CDR3nt: TGTGCCAGCAGTCCCACGGAAATTAGCACAGATACGCAGTATTTT
CDR3aa: CASSPTEISTDTQYF
v_gene: TRBV6-5
j_gene: TRBJ2-3
d_gene: -
abundance: -

CDR3nt: TGTGCCAGCAGTTACAAAGGGTTCCAACCCCTCCACTTT
CDR3aa: CASSYKGFQPLHF
v_gene: TRBV6-5
j_gene: TRBJ1-6
d_gene: -
abundance: -

CDR3nt: TGTGCCAGCAGCTTACGGTCGGCGGGAATTTACAATGAGCAGTTCTTC
CDR3aa: CASSLRSAGIYNEQFF
v_gene: TRBV7-9
j_gene: TRBJ2-1
d_gene: -
abundance: -

CDR3nt: TGTGCCGCAGCGTCCGGACAGGCGCTCTCTGGGGCCAACGTCCTAACTTTC
CDR3aa: CAAASGQALSGANVLTF
v_gene: TRBV28
j_gene: TRBJ2-6
d_gene: TRBD1
abundance: -

CDR3nt: TGCAGGGAACTAGTTCCGGATACGCAGTATTTT
CDR3aa: CRELVPDTQYF
v_gene: TRBV20-1
j_gene: TRBJ2-3
d_gene: -
abundance: -

CDR3nt: TGTGCCAGCCCTAGCGGGGGTAGCACAGATACGCAGTATTTT
CDR3aa: CASPSGGSTDTQYF
v_gene: TRBV2
j_gene: TRBJ2-3
d_gene: TRBD2
abundance: -

CDR3nt: TGCGCCAGCAGCCAAGGGCCCGGGAGTCCCTACGAGCAGTACTTC
CDR3aa: CASSQGPGSPYEQYF
v_gene: TRBV4-3
j_gene: TRBJ2-7
d_gene: -
abundance: -

CDR3nt: TGCGCCAGCAGCCAAGAAAGTCGGGAGGAATATGGCTACACCTTC
CDR3aa: CASSQESREEYGYTF
v_gene: TRBV4-3
j_gene: TRBJ1-2
d_gene: -
abundance: -

CDR3nt: TGTGCCAGCGCCTGGAGCCGGCGCTCTGGAAACACCATATATTTT
CDR3aa: CASAWSRRSGNTIYF
v_gene: TRBV7-9
j_gene: TRBJ1-3
d_gene: -
abundance: -

CDR3nt: TGTGCCAGCAGCCAATTTAGCGGGAAATCTGAGCAGTTCTTC
CDR3aa: CASSQFSGKSEQFF
v_gene: TRBV9
j_gene: TRBJ2-1
d_gene: TRBD2
abundance: -

CDR3nt: TGTGCCAGCAACCCAGGACGGTCACCCCAGTACGAGCAGTACTTC
CDR3aa: CASNPGRSPQYEQYF
v_gene: TRBV6-1
j_gene: TRBJ2-7
d_gene: -
abundance: few

CDR3nt: TGTGCCAGCAGTGTTTGGCAGGAGTCCTACGAGCAGTACTTC
CDR3aa: CASSVWQESYEQYF
v_gene: TRBV2
j_gene: TRBJ2-7
d_gene: -
abundance: -

CDR3nt: TGCGCCAGCAACAGGGAGGGTTTGGGCTATGGCTACACCTTC
CDR3aa: CASNREGLGYGYTF
v_gene: TRBV4-1
j_gene: TRBJ1-2
d_gene: -
abundance: -

CDR3nt: TGCAGCGCTGACGAGGGGATCTATGGCTACACCTTC
CDR3aa: CSADEGIYGYTF
v_gene: TRBV29-1
j_gene: TRBJ1-2
d_gene: -
abundance: -

CDR3nt: TGTGCCAGCAGAGACGACAGGGGGAGCTTGTGGGAGCAGTACTTC
CDR3aa: CASRDDRGSLWEQYF
v_gene: TRBV12-3/TRBV12-4
j_gene: TRBJ2-7
d_gene: TRBD1
abundance: -